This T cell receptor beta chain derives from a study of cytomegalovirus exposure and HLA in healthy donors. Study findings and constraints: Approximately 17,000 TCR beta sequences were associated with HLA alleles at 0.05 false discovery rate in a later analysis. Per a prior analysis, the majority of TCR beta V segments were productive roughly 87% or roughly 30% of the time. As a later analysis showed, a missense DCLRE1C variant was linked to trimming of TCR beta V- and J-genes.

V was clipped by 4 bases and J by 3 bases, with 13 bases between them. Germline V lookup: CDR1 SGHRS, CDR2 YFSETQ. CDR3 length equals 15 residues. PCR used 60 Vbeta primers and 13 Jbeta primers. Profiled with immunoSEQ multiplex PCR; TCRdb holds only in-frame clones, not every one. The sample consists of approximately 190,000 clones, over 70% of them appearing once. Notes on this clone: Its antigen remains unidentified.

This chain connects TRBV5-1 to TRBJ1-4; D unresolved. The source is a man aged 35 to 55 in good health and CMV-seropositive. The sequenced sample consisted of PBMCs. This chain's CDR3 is CASSILGVSNEKLFF. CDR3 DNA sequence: TGCGCCAGCAGCATCCTAGGCGTTTCTAATGAAAAACTGTTTTTT.